The source of this T cell receptor (beta chain) is a study of tumor and adjacent non-tumor tissue in lung cancer. Study-wide background: Patients were aged about 30 to 85, 10 men and about 5 women, stage I to III. General study points: Patients with more diverse tumor TCRs had worse survival.

This sample's RNA came from whole unsorted tissue. TCRbeta libraries were built with three rounds of nested PCR, modified from ARM-PCR. TCRdb processed the multiplex PCR reads anew with MiXCR; each CDR3 protein has one entry. In the table there are approximately 70,000 distinct CDR3 sequences, around 73% of which are singletons. With respect to this clonotype: What it binds is unknown. The CDR3 does not close with the conserved phenylalanine or tryptophan, likely indicating a read error.

CDR1 and CDR2 (germline): DFQATT, SNEGSKA (reference sequence). Trimming took 7 bases from V and 4 from J; bases not matched to a gene: 5. CDR3 size: 14 residues. The sequenced sample consisted of lung tumor tissue. This clonotype was obtained from a man in his fifties or sixties with non-small cell lung cancer. This chain uses TRBV20-1 with TRBJ1-3; 12 bases match TRBD1. The CDR3 loop is CSVRDRGLGNTIYY. CDR3 nucleotide sequence: TGCAGTGTACGGGACAGGGGGCTAGGAAACACCATATATTAT.